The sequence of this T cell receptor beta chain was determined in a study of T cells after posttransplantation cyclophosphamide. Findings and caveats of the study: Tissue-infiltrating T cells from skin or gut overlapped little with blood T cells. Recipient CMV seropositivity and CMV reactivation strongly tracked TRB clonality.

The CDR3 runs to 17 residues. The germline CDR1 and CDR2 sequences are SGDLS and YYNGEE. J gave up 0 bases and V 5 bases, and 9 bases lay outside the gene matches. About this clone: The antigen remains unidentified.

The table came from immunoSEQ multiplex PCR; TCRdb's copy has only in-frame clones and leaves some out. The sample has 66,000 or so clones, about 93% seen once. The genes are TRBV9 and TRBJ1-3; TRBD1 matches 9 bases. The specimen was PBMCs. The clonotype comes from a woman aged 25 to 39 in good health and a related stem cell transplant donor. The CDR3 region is CASSFSSTGGSGNTIYF. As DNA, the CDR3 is TGTGCCAGCAGTTTTTCTTCGACAGGGGGCTCTGGAAACACCATATATTTT.